Sequencing of this T cell receptor beta chain was carried out in a study of cytomegalovirus exposure and HLA in healthy donors. General study points: Immune exposure information comprised only CMV serostatus.

13 Jbeta primers and 60 Vbeta primers were used for the PCR. The protocol was immunoSEQ multiplex PCR, while the TCRdb copy is restricted to in-frame clones and leaves out a portion. The sample lists approximately 150,000 clones; more than 65% were seen once. About this clone: Its antigen is not identified.

Germline V lookup: CDR1 SEHNR, CDR2 FQNEAQ (reference sequence). Trimming took off 3 bases at V and 5 bases at J, with 11 bases between the two ends. This CDR3 is 14 amino acids long. Source material: PBMCs. The chain couples TRBV7-9 to TRBJ1-5; D is unresolved. The origin of this receptor is a young woman in good health and CMV-seronegative. The CDR3 region has the DNA TGTGCCAGCAGCTTCGCACTAGGATATCAGCCCCAGCATTTT. Translating gives CASSFALGYQPQHF.